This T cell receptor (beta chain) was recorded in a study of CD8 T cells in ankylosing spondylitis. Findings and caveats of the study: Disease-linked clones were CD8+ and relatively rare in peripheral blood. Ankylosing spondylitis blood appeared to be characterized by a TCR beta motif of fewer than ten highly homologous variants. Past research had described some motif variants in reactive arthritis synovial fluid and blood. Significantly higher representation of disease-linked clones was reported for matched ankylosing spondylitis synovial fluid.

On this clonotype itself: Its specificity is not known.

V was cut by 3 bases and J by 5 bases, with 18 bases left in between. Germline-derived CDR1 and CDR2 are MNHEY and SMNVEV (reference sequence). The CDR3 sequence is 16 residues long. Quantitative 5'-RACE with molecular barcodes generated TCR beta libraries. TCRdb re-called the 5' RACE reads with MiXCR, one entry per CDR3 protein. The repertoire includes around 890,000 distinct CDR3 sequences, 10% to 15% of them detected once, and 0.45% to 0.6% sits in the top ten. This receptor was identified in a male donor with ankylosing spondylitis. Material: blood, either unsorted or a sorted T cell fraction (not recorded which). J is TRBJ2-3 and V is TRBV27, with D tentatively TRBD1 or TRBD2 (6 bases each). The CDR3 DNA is TGTGCCAGCAGTTTCGGACGGGGGCAACGGGGAGATACGCAGTATTTT. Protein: CASSFGRGQRGDTQYF.